These 20 T cell receptor beta chains came from one sample sequenced in a study of shared clonotypes between healthy human individuals. Measured with immunoSEQ multiplex PCR; TCRdb has only the in-frame clones, and not every one. In the table there are about 450,000 clones, around 80% of which are singletons. Material: PBMCs. These receptors were obtained from a woman in her forties in good health. Some clones in this sample may be carry-over from other donors' samples.

The chain couples TRBV2 to TRBJ1-5, with unresolved D. CDR3 size: 14 residues. CDR1 SNHLY and CDR2 FYNNEI come from the germline V gene. Trimming stripped 3 bases from V and 4 bases from J, with 10 bases between. The CDR3 nucleotides are TGTGCCAGCAGTGACTCGCTGGGGAATCAGCCCCAGCATTTT. Protein: CASSDSLGNQPQHF. The full variable domain, rest sourced from reference TRBV2 and TRBJ1-5, is EPEVTQTPSHQVTQMGQEVILRCVPISNHLYFYWYRQILGQKVEFLVSFYNNEISEKSEIFDDQFSVERPDGSNFTLKIRSTKLEDSAMYFCASSDSLGNQPQHFGDGTRLSIL.

J is TRBJ1-4 and V is TRBV5-5, with TRBD1 identical over 7 bases. Germline V lookup: CDR1 SGHKS, CDR2 YYEKEE (reference sequence). The V gene end was trimmed by 4 bases and the J gene end by 7 bases; junction bases not matched to a gene: 13. This CDR3 region has 16 residues. CDR3 DNA: TGTGCCAGCAGCACATCCGGGACAGCGACTTTTGAAAAACTGTTTTTT. Translated, it gives CASSTSGTATFEKLFF.

The rearrangement uses TRBV5-4 and TRBJ2-1; 7 bases are a match to TRBD2. V shed 6 bases, J shed 3 bases, and the junction held 12 bases outside the gene matches. This CDR3 has 16 residues. Germline V gene data show CDR1 as SGHNT and CDR2 as YYREEE (reference sequence). The CDR3 region is CASTLSASGHYNEQFF. The CDR3 DNA follows: TGTGCCAGCACCCTTAGTGCTAGCGGACACTACAATGAGCAGTTCTTC.

The genes are TRBV7-2 and TRBJ2-3, with 9 bases matching TRBD1. The CDR3 runs to 15 residues. V was pared by 6 bases and J by 5 bases, with 9 bases of the junction left unmatched. CDR1 is SGHTA and CDR2 is FQGNSA in the germline V gene. The CDR3 DNA sequence: TGTGCCAGCAGTCGCCCCCCGGGACAGGGAGATACGCAGTATTTT. Amino acid sequence: CASSRPPGQGDTQYF.

This clone was counted ten times or more. The CDR3 here is CASSSGSLGEQYF. The DNA for the CDR3 is TGTGCCAGCAGTAGCGGGAGTCTGGGCGAGCAGTACTTC. The rearrangement links TRBV28 to TRBJ2-7; 8 bases agree with TRBD2. The CDR3 extends over 13 amino acids. The V gene end was trimmed by 5 bases and the J gene end by 6 bases; junction bases not matched to a gene: 6. Germline values: CDR1 MDHEN, CDR2 SYDVKM.

CDR3 region: CASSFATGRTNEKLFF. The CDR3 DNA reads TGTGCCAGCAGCTTCGCCACAGGGAGGACTAATGAAAAACTGTTTTTT. J is TRBJ1-4 and V is TRBV11-1; tentative D call: TRBD1 (6 bases). Per germline, CDR1 SGHAT and CDR2 FQDESV (reference sequence). This CDR3 has 16 amino acids. Trimming took off 3 bases at V and 2 bases at J, with 13 bases between the two ends.

J is TRBJ1-5 and V is TRBV4-1, with D possibly matching TRBD1 (5 bases). V was trimmed by 0 bases and J by 4 bases, leaving 10 bases between them. This CDR3 is 15 amino acids long. CDR1 is MGHRA, CDR2 YSYEKL, per germline. The CDR3 nucleotides are TGCGCCAGCAGCCAAGATTCCCGACAGAATCAGCCCCAGCATTTT. It specifies CASSQDSRQNQPQHF.

The chain has TRBV27 and TRBJ2-5; D might be TRBD1 (6 bases). The length of the CDR3 is 13 residues. CDR1 MNHEY and CDR2 SMNVEV come from the germline V gene (reference sequence). V lost 3 bases and J lost 1, with 6 bases in between. CDR3 protein: CASSFRGQETQYF. The CDR3 region has the DNA TGTGCCAGCAGTTTCAGGGGCCAAGAGACCCAGTACTTC.

This chain connects TRBV25-1 to TRBJ2-1, with 10 bases fitting TRBD2. Germline V lookup: CDR1 MGHDK, CDR2 SYGVNS. After removal of 9 bases from V and 0 bases from J, the junction contained 5 bases not matched to a gene. This CDR3 has 15 amino acids. The CDR3 is CARRTSGYSYNEQFF. The CDR3 DNA is TGTGCCAGAAGGACTAGCGGTTACTCCTACAATGAGCAGTTCTTC.

In its sample, this clone was seen once. For the CDR3, the DNA is TGCACCAGCAGCTGTCGGACTAGCGGGAGCGACGAGCAGTACTTC. It translates to CTSSCRTSGSDEQYF. This chain links TRBV1 with TRBJ2-7; TRBD2 is taken as the D call from the table, unchecked against the DNA. TRBV1 counts as a pseudogene. The CDR3 extends over 15 amino acids.

About this clone: The junction does not match germline at one end; this may be a read error. This CDR3 reads CASTLTSGFTDTQYF. As DNA, the CDR3 is TGTGCCAGCACCTTGACTAGCGGGTTCACAGATACGCAGTATTTT. V is TRBV5-4 and J is TRBJ2-3; 10 nucleotides align to TRBD2. Looked up from germline, CDR1 is SGHNT and CDR2 is YYREEE (reference sequence). The CDR3 consists of 15 residues.

The J gene is TRBJ1-2, the V gene TRBV7-2; D not certain. Germline V gene lookup returns CDR1 SGHTA and CDR2 FQGNSA. Between the trimmed V and J ends, which lost 1 base and 6 bases, there was a span of 12 bases. This CDR3 spans 14 amino acids. The CDR3 nucleotides read TGTGCCAGCAGCTTAGTGGTCTTACCAAATGGCTACACCTTC. It codes for CASSLVVLPNGYTF. Supplemented by reference TRBV7-2 and TRBJ1-2, the full variable domain reads GAGVSQSPSNKVTEKGKDVELRCDPISGHTALYWYRQSLGQGLEFLIYFQGNSAPDKSGLPSDRFSAERTGGSVSTLTIQRTQQEDSAVYLCASSLVVLPNGYTFGSGTRLTVV.

The chain carries TRBV5-6 and TRBJ2-3; perhaps TRBD1 as D (6 bases). V lost 0 bases, J lost 3 bases, and 8 bases lay in between. This CDR3 is 14 amino acids long. Germline CDR1 and CDR2: SGHDT and YYEEEE. The chain's CDR3 is CASSLDRETDTQYF. In DNA, the CDR3 is TGTGCCAGCAGCTTGGACAGGGAGACAGATACGCAGTATTTT. The complete variable domain, with remaining parts taken from reference TRBV5-6 and TRBJ2-3, reads DAGVTQSPTHLIKTRGQQVTLRCSPKSGHDTVSWYQQALGQGPQFIFQYYEEEERQRGNFPDRFSGHQFPNYSSELNVNALLLGDSALYLCASSLDRETDTQYFGPGTRLTVL.

The CDR3 region has the DNA TGTGCCAGCAGCCATTTAGAGACCCAGTACTTC. As protein: CASSHLETQYF. The rearrangement joins TRBV7-9 to TRBJ2-5; D ambiguous. Germline V gene sequence: CDR1 SEHNR, CDR2 FQNEAQ (reference sequence). This CDR3 is built from 11 residues. V lost 5 bases, J lost 4 bases, and 5 bases lay in between.

This clone occurred once. The rearrangement uses TRBV7-9 and TRBJ1-1, with D possibly TRBD1 on 6 matching bases. The CDR3 has 15 amino acids. Germline V gives CDR1 SEHNR, CDR2 FQNEAQ (reference sequence). The germline V and J ends were trimmed by 3 bases and 8 bases, with 19 bases remaining between them. The CDR3 bases are TGTGCCAGCAGCTTCCCAGGGTCGGGGGCAGAAGAAGCTTTCTTT. Translating it yields CASSFPGSGAEEAFF.

Concerning this clone: Other DNA sequences within the sample encode an identical CDR3. V usage is TRBV6-5 and J usage is TRBJ1-2; D gene ambiguous. Trimming cost V 5 bases and J 4 bases, with 5 bases left between them. Germline assignment: CDR1 MNHEY and CDR2 SVGAGI. This CDR3 is 11 amino acids long. The CDR3 is CASSQGYGYTF. CDR3 in DNA: TGTGCCAGCAGTCAAGGCTATGGCTACACCTTC.

V and J are TRBV1 and TRBJ2-5; the listed D gene, TRBD2, was not tested against the DNA. TRBV1 is classified as a pseudogene. The CDR3 consists of 16 residues. The CDR3 sequence: CTSSQTPGGDQETQYF. CDR3 bases: TGCACCAGCAGCCAAACCCCTGGGGGGGACCAAGAGACCCAGTACTTC.

J is TRBJ2-3 and V is TRBV2; D is unclear. Germline assignment: CDR1 SNHLY and CDR2 FYNNEI. This CDR3 has 13 amino acids. Trimming removed 5 bases at V and 4 bases at J, with 10 bases between. The CDR3 spells CASSYSTADTQYF. Here the CDR3 DNA reads TGTGCCAGCAGTTACTCGACGGCAGATACGCAGTATTTT.

The rearrangement uses TRBV5-4 and TRBJ1-1; D might be TRBD1 (6 bases). The V end was cut by 9 bases, the J end by 3 bases, with 21 bases between. The CDR3 consists of 15 residues. Germline CDR1 reads SGHNT; CDR2 reads YYREEE (reference sequence). CDR3 nucleotide sequence: TGTGCCAACAGGCTACGGGCACAGGGAGACACTGAAGCTTTCTTT. Protein sequence: CANRLRAQGDTEAFF.

This clone was seen once. The gene calls are TRBV28 and TRBJ2-5; D remains unclear. The ends were cut back, 6 bases at V and 1 base at J, with 6 bases in the middle. This CDR3 region has 12 residues. Germline V gives CDR1 MDHEN, CDR2 SYDVKM. In nucleotides, the CDR3 is TGTGCCAGCAGGTCCCCCCAAGAGACCCAGTACTTC. It is translated as CASRSPQETQYF.